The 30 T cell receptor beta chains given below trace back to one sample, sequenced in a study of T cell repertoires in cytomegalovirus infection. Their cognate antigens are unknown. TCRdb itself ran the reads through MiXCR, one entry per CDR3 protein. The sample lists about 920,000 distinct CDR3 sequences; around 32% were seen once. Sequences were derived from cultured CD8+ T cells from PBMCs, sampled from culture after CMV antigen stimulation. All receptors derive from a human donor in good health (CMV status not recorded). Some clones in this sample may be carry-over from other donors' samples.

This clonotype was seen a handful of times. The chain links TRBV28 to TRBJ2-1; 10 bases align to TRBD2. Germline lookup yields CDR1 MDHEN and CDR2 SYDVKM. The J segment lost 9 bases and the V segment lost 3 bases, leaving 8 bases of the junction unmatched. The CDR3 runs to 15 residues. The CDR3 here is CASSLGGLAGAEQFF. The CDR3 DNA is TGTGCCAGCAGTTTGGGGGGGCTAGCGGGGGCTGAGCAGTTCTTC.

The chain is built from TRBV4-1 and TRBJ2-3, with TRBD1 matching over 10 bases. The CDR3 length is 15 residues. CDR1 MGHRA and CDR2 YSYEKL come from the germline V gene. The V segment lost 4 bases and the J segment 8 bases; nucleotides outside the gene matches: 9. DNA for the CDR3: TGCGCCAGCAGCCCAGCGGGACAGGGGCCCCGTACGCAGTATTTT. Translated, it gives CASSPAGQGPRTQYF.

CDR3 bases: TGTGCCAGCAGCCAAGATTGGGGGGATACGGAGACCCAGTACTTC. Translated: CASSQDWGDTETQYF. The chain carries TRBV3-1 and TRBJ2-5; a weak D match, TRBD2 (6 bases). In germline, CDR1 is LGHDT, CDR2 YNNKEL (reference sequence). Trimming cost V 0 bases and J 5 bases, with 13 bases left between them. The CDR3 has 15 residues.

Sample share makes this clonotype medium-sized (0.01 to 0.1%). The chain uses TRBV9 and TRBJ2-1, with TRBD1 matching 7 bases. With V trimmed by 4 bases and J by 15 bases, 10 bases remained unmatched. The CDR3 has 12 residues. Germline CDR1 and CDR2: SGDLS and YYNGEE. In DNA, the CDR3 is TGTGCCAGCAGCTCACGACAGGGCCACGTGTTCTTC. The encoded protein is CASSSRQGHVFF.

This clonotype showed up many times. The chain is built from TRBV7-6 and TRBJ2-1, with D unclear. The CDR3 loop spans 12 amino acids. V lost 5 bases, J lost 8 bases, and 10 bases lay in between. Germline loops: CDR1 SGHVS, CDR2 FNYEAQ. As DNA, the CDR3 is TGTGCCAGCAGCCCGGTGGGCGATGAGCAGTTCTTC. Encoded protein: CASSPVGDEQFF.

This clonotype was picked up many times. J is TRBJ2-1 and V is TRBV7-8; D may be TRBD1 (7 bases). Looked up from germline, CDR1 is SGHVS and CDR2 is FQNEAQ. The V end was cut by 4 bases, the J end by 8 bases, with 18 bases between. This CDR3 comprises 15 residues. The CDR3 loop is CASSWRGRIKDEQFF. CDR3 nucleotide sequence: TGTGCCAGCAGCTGGAGGGGGCGCATTAAGGATGAGCAGTTCTTC.

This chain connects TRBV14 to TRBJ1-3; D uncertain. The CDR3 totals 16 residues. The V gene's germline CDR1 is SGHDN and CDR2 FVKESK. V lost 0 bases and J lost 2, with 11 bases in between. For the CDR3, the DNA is TGTGCCAGCAGCCAAGATCTTGGGGTAACTGGAAACACCATATATTTT. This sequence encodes CASSQDLGVTGNTIYF.

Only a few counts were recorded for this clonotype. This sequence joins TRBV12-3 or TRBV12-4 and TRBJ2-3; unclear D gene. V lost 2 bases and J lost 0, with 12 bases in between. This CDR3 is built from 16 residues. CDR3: CASSLSPAASTDTQYF. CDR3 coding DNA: TGTGCCAGCAGTTTATCCCCGGCAGCAAGCACAGATACGCAGTATTTT.

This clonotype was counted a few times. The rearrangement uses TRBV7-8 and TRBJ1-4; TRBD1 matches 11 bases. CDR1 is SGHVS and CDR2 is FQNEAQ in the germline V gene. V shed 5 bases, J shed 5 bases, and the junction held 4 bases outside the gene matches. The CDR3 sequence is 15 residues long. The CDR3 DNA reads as TGTGCCAGCAGCCTTCGGACAGGGGGCAATGAAAAACTGTTTTTT. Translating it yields CASSLRTGGNEKLFF.

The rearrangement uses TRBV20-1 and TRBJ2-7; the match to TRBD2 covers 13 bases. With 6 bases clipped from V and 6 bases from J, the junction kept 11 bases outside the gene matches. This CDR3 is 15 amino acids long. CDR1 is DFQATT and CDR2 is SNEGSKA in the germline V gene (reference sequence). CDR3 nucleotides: TGCAGTGCGTCATTACTAGCGGGGGGGCTGGGCGAGCAGTACTTC. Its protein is CSASLLAGGLGEQYF.

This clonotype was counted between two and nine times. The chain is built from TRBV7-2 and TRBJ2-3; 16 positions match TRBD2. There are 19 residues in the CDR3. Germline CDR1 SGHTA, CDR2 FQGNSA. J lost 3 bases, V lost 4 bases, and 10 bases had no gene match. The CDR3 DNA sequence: TGTGCCAGCAGCTCGGGTGGGGGACTAGCGGGGGGGCTTACAGATACGCAGTATTTT. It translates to CASSSGGGLAGGLTDTQYF.

The CDR3 region is CSVLGWAADLQETQYF. CDR3 in DNA: TGCAGCGTTCTTGGATGGGCAGCGGACCTACAAGAGACCCAGTACTTC. The V call is TRBV29-1, the J call TRBJ2-5; the D gene is possibly TRBD2 (5 bases). CDR3 size: 16 residues. Trimming stripped 5 bases from V and 2 bases from J, with 21 bases between. Germline V gene data show CDR1 as SQVTM and CDR2 as ANQGSEA.

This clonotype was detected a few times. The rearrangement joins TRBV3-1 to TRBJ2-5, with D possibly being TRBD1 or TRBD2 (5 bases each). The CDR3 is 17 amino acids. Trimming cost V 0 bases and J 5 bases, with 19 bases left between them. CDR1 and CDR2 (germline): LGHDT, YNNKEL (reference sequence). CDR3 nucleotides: TGTGCCAGCAGCCAAGATCTACGGGACCAAACAAGGGAGACCCAGTACTTC. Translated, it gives CASSQDLRDQTRETQYF.

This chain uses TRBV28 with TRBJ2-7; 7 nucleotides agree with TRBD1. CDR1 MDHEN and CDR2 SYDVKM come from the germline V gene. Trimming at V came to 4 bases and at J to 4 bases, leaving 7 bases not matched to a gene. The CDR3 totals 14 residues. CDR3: CASSSTGQQYEQYV. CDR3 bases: TGTGCCAGCAGTTCAACGGGACAGCAATACGAGCAGTACGTC.

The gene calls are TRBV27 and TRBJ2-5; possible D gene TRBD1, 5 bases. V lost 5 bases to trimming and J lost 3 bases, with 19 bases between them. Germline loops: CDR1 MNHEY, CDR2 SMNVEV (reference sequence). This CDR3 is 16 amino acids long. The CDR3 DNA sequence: TGTGCCAGCAGTCCTTTGCCAGGGCTCGGAAAAGAGACCCAGTACTTC. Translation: CASSPLPGLGKETQYF.

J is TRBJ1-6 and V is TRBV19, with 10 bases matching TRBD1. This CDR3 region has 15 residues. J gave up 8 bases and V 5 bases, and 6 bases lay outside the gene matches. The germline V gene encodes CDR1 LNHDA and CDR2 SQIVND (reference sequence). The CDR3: CASSQLGTGDSPLHF. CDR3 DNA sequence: TGTGCCAGTAGTCAACTAGGGACAGGGGATTCACCCCTCCACTTT. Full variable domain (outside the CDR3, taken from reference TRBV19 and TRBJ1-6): DGGITQSPKYLFRKEGQNVTLSCEQNLNHDAMYWYRQDPGQGLRLIYYSQIVNDFQKGDIAEGYSVSREKKESFPLTVTSAQKNPTAFYLCASSQLGTGDSPLHFGNGTRLTVT.

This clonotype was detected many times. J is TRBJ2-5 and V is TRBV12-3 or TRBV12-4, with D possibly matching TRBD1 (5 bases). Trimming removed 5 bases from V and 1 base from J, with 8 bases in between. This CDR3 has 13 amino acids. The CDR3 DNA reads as TGTGCCAGCAGTGACAGAGTCCAAGAGACCCAGTACTTC. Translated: CASSDRVQETQYF.

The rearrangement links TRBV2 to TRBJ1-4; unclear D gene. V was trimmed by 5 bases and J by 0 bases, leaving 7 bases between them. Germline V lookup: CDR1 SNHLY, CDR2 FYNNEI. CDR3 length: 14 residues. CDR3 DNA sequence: TGTGCCAGCAGTAATTATGCAACTAATGAAAAACTGTTTTTT. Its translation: CASSNYATNEKLFF.

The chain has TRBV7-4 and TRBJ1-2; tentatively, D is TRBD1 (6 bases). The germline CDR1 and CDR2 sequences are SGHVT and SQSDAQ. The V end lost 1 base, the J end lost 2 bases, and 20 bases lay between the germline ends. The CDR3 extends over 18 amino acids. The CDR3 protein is CASSLGEGRQVPNYGYTF. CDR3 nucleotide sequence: TGTGCCAGCAGCTTAGGTGAGGGTCGACAGGTCCCGAACTATGGCTACACCTTC.

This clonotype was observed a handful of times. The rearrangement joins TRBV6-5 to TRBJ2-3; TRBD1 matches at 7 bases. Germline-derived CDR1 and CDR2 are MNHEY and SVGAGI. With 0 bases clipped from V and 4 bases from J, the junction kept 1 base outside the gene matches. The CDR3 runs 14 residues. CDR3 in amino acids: CASSYSTGADTQYF. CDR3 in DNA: TGTGCCAGCAGTTACTCCACAGGGGCAGATACGCAGTATTTT.

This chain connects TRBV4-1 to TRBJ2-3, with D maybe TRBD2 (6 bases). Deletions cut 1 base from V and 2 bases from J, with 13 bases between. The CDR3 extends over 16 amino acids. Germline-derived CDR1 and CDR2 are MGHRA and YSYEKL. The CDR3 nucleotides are TGCGCCAGCAGCCAAGCAGTGCGGGAAAACACAGATACGCAGTATTTT. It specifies CASSQAVRENTDTQYF.

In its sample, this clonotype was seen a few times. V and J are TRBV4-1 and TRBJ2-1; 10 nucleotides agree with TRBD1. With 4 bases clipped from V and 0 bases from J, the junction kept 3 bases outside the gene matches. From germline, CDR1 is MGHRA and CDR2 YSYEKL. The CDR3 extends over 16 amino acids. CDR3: CASSLRTGGSYNEQFF. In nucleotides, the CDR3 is TGCGCCAGCAGCCTCAGGACAGGGGGCTCCTACAATGAGCAGTTCTTC.

In nucleotides, the CDR3 is TGTGCCAGCAGCTTAGAGCGGAGGGGCCACGAGCAGTTCTTC. The encoded protein is CASSLERRGHEQFF. The genes are TRBV7-6 and TRBJ2-1, with a tentative D call TRBD2 (6 bases). V lost 1 base, J lost 10 bases, and 14 bases lay in between. Germline CDR1 reads SGHVS; CDR2 reads FNYEAQ. CDR3 size: 14 residues.

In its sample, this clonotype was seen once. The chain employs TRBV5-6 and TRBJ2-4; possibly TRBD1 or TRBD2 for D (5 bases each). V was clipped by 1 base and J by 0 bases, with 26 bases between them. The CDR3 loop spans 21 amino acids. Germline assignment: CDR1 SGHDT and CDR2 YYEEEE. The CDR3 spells CASSLLQLMGRRVLAKNIQYF. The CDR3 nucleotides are TGTGCCAGCAGCTTGTTACAGCTTATGGGACGGCGGGTCCTAGCCAAAAACATTCAGTACTTC.

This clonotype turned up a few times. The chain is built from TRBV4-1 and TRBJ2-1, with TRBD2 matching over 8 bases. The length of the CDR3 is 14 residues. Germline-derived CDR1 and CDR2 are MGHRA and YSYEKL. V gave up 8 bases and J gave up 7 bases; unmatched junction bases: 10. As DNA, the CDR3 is TGCGCCAGCTCTCGGGCGGGGGGACCTAATGAGCAGTTCTTC. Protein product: CASSRAGGPNEQFF.

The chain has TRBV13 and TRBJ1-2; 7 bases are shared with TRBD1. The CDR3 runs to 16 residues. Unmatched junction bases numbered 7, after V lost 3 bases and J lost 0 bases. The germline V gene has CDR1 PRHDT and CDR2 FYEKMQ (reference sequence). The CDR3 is CASSFRDSVPNYGYTF. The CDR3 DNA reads TGTGCCAGCAGCTTCCGGGACAGTGTCCCTAACTATGGCTACACCTTC.

The CDR3 sequence is CASSHPLGGVGEDTQYF. CDR3 DNA sequence: TGCGCCAGCAGCCATCCCCTGGGCGGGGTGGGTGAAGATACGCAGTATTTT. The rearrangement links TRBV4-1 to TRBJ2-3; weak D call: TRBD2 (6 bases). V lost 3 bases and J lost 5, with 21 bases in between. The CDR3 has 17 residues. Germline V gene sequence: CDR1 MGHRA, CDR2 YSYEKL.

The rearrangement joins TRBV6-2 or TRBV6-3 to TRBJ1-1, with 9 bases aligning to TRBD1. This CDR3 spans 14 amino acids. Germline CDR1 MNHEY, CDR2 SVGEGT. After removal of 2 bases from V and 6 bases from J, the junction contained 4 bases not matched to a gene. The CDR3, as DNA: TGTGCCAGCAGTTACAAGGGACAGGGCTCTGAAGCTTTCTTT. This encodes CASSYKGQGSEAFF.

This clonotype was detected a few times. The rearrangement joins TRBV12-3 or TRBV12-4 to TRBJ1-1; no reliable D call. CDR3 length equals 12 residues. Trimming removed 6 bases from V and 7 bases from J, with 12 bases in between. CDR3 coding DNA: TGTGCCAGCAGGTCCGGACGGTTTGAAGCTTTCTTT. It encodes CASRSGRFEAFF.

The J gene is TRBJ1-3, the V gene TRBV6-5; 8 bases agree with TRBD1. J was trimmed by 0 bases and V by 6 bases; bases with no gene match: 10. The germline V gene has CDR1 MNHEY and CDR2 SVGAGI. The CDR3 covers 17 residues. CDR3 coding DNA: TGTGCCAGCAGAGATAAGGGACAGGCAAACTCTGGAAACACCATATATTTT. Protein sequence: CASRDKGQANSGNTIYF.